Shown below are 23 T cell receptor beta chains from a single sample sequenced in a study of blood T cell repertoires in COVID-19. Libraries were prepared by immunoSEQ multiplex PCR; TCRdb keeps only in-frame clonotypes and omits some of them. Of about 530,000 clones listed, around nine tenths are singletons. Material: peripheral blood. Source of these receptors: a woman between 50 and 59 years old with COVID-19, enrolled during active disease.

The chain combines TRBV9 with TRBJ1-2; weak D call: TRBD1 (5 bases). Trimming stripped 0 bases from V and 5 bases from J, with 14 bases between. Germline loops: CDR1 SGDLS, CDR2 YYNGEE. CDR3 size: 15 residues. The CDR3 loop is CASSVDPETAYGYTF. The DNA for the CDR3 is TGTGCCAGCAGCGTAGACCCTGAGACAGCTTATGGCTACACCTTC.

This rearrangement joins TRBV5-6 to TRBJ2-3, with D maybe TRBD2 (7 bases). The V gene lost 4 bases and the J gene lost 0 bases, with 12 bases spanning the gap. The CDR3 has 15 amino acids. The germline V gene encodes CDR1 SGHDT and CDR2 YYEEEE. CDR3 nucleotides: TGTGCCAGCAGCCCCGGGGGGCAGAGCACAGATACGCAGTATTTT. Translated: CASSPGGQSTDTQYF.

The chain couples TRBV5-4 to TRBJ2-7, with D possibly TRBD2 on 6 matching bases. CDR1 is SGHNT and CDR2 is YYREEE in the germline V gene (reference sequence). Trimming shortened V by 1 base and J by 5 bases, and 13 bases separated the two germline ends. The CDR3 is 14 amino acids. The CDR3 sequence: CASSLFGGPHEQYF. The CDR3, as DNA: TGTGCCAGCAGCTTGTTCGGGGGACCCCACGAGCAGTACTTC.

V and J are TRBV28 and TRBJ2-1, with TRBD1 matching over 7 bases. V was pared by 5 bases and J by 2 bases, with 9 bases of the junction left unmatched. Germline assignment: CDR1 MDHEN and CDR2 SYDVKM. This CDR3 is 16 amino acids long. The CDR3 sequence is CASSAQDRRPYNEQFF. The CDR3 bases are TGTGCCAGCAGTGCCCAGGACAGGCGGCCCTACAATGAGCAGTTCTTC.

Only one count was recorded for this clone. J is TRBJ2-7 and V is TRBV12-3 or TRBV12-4; 9 bases match TRBD1. The CDR3 contains 13 residues. The junction had 6 bases not matched to a gene; V was cut back by 5 bases and J by 7 bases. The CDR3 loop reads CASSLGGQGEQYF. The CDR3 DNA is TGTGCCAGCAGTCTGGGGGGACAGGGAGAGCAGTACTTC.

This clone was seen only a few times. The V and J genes are TRBV6-6 and TRBJ1-2; 7 bases match TRBD1. CDR3 length: 14 amino acids. Trimming removed 8 bases from V and 0 bases from J; junction bases left unmatched: 6. Germline CDR1 reads MNHNY; CDR2 reads SVGAGI (reference sequence). CDR3 region: CASHRDSSNYGYTF. CDR3 nucleotide sequence: TGTGCCAGCCACCGGGACAGTTCTAACTATGGCTACACCTTC.

The gene calls are TRBV20-1 and TRBJ1-1; TRBD1 might be the D (6 bases). The germline V gene has CDR1 DFQATT and CDR2 SNEGSKA (reference sequence). This CDR3 spans 11 amino acids. V dropped 5 bases and J dropped 5 bases, with 9 bases sitting between them. CDR3 amino acids: CSAFRGTEAFF. CDR3 nucleotides: TGCAGTGCTTTCAGGGGAACTGAAGCTTTCTTT.

The chain joins TRBV7-8 to TRBJ2-3; 7 bases line up with TRBD2. Trimming took 1 base from V and 14 from J; bases not matched to a gene: 9. CDR1 and CDR2 (germline): SGHVS, FQNEAQ. This CDR3 spans 13 amino acids. CDR3 amino acids: CASSLGGTPSGYF. DNA for the CDR3: TGTGCCAGCAGCTTAGGAGGGACGCCTAGCGGGTATTTT.

The rearrangement joins TRBV5-1 to TRBJ1-1, with 7 bases matching TRBD1. Germline values: CDR1 SGHRS, CDR2 YFSETQ. With 3 bases clipped from V and 2 bases from J, the junction kept 4 bases outside the gene matches. CDR3 length: 14 residues. The chain's CDR3 is CASSWGQTNTEAFF. CDR3 in DNA: TGCGCCAGCAGCTGGGGACAGACTAACACTGAAGCTTTCTTT.

The J gene is TRBJ2-7, the V gene TRBV30; weak D call: TRBD1 (5 bases). The V end was cut by 2 bases, the J end by 6 bases, with 14 bases between. Germline V CDR1 and CDR2: GTSNPN, SVGIG (reference sequence). The CDR3 consists of 13 residues. The CDR3 DNA is TGTGCCTGGAGTCCTGACAGTCCGAGCGAGCAGTACTTC. Amino acids: CAWSPDSPSEQYF.

This chain connects TRBV6-5 to TRBJ2-1; 8 bases are shared with TRBD1. Looked up from germline, CDR1 is MNHEY and CDR2 is SVGAGI. The CDR3 sequence is 13 residues long. Losses at the gene ends were 4 bases for V and 9 bases for J; bases not matched to a gene: 5. The CDR3 bases are TGTGCCAGCAGTTGGGACAGGACAGGTGAGCAGTTCTTC. It translates to CASSWDRTGEQFF.

The gene calls are TRBV29-1 and TRBJ2-2, with 7 bases fitting TRBD1. V gave up 3 bases and J gave up 4 bases; unmatched junction bases: 2. The CDR3 has 13 residues. Germline V gene data show CDR1 as SQVTM and CDR2 as ANQGSEA. For the CDR3, the DNA is TGCAGCGTTGACTCAGGGGGCACCGGGGAGCTGTTTTTT. Residues: CSVDSGGTGELFF.

There are a few counts of this clone. V gene TRBV7-2 combines with J gene TRBJ2-2; D ambiguous. V lost 2 bases to trimming and J lost 4 bases, with 17 bases between them. The germline V gene encodes CDR1 SGHTA and CDR2 FQGNSA. The CDR3 has 17 amino acids. The CDR3 region is CASSLTPRIPGTGELFF. In DNA form, the CDR3 reads TGTGCCAGCAGCTTAACCCCGCGGATCCCGGGCACCGGGGAGCTGTTTTTT.

In its sample, this clone was seen a few times. The chain carries TRBV3-1 (or the pseudogene TRBV3-2) and TRBJ1-2; no reliable D call. This CDR3 spans 13 amino acids. Per the germline V gene, CDR1 is LGHDT and CDR2 is YNNKEL (reference sequence). V was cut by 7 bases and J by 2 bases, with 11 bases left in between. The CDR3 DNA sequence: TGTGCCAGCATTTCAGTTCCCAACTATGGCTACACCTTC. Its protein is CASISVPNYGYTF.

The V and J genes are TRBV28 and TRBJ2-1; no clear D gene. The V end was cut by 4 bases, the J end by 5 bases, with 9 bases between. From germline, CDR1 is MDHEN and CDR2 SYDVKM. The CDR3 length is 13 residues. CDR3 sequence (DNA): TGTGCCAGCAGTTGGCCTGTTGACAATGAGCAGTTCTTC. Encoded protein: CASSWPVDNEQFF.

The chain carries TRBV3-1 (or the pseudogene TRBV3-2) and TRBJ2-1; TRBD2 matches 11 bases. Trimming removed 2 bases from V and 4 bases from J; junction bases left unmatched: 19. Germline CDR1 and CDR2: LGHDT and YNNKEL (reference sequence). This CDR3 region has 21 residues. The CDR3 bases are TGTGCCAGCAGCCAAACCAGCTGGGCTAGCGGGGGGTCCTCCCAATACAATGAGCAGTTCTTC. Translated, it gives CASSQTSWASGGSSQYNEQFF.

The genes are TRBV7-6 and TRBJ2-3; TRBD2 aligns across 12 bases. CDR3 size: 18 residues. CDR1 and CDR2 (germline): SGHVS, FNYEAQ. V gave up 5 bases and J gave up 1 base; unmatched junction bases: 10. In DNA form, the CDR3 reads TGTGCCAGCAGCCATACCCAGACTAGCGGGGGCCGCACAGATACGCAGTATTTT. It specifies CASSHTQTSGGRTDTQYF. The variable domain in full, with the rest retrieved from reference TRBV7-6 and TRBJ2-3, is GAGVSQSPRYKVTKRGQDVALRCDPISGHVSLYWYRQALGQGPEFLTYFNYEAQQDKSGLPNDRFSAERPEGSISTLTIQRTEQRDSAMYRCASSHTQTSGGRTDTQYFGPGTRLTVL.

V and J are TRBV18 and TRBJ1-5, with 9 positions matching TRBD1. The CDR3 extends over 15 amino acids. Per germline, CDR1 KGHSH and CDR2 LQKENI. With 3 bases clipped from V and 7 bases from J, the junction kept 7 bases outside the gene matches. CDR3 sequence reads: CASSPGQGKGQPQHF. Written as DNA, the CDR3 is TGTGCCAGCTCACCTGGACAGGGGAAAGGGCAGCCCCAGCATTTT.

The chain employs TRBV19 and TRBJ1-2; 9 bases match TRBD1. There are 14 residues in the CDR3. Germline trimming cut 5 bases from V and 3 bases from J; bases unmatched to any gene: 4. Germline lookup yields CDR1 LNHDA and CDR2 SQIVND (reference sequence). The CDR3 DNA is TGTGCCAGTAGTCCCACAGGGGGCTACTATGGCTACACCTTC. Encoded protein: CASSPTGGYYGYTF.

The CDR3 sequence: CASRFQNTEAFF. CDR3 DNA: TGTGCCAGCAGATTTCAGAACACTGAAGCTTTCTTT. J is TRBJ1-1 and V is TRBV6-5; no clear D gene. CDR3 size: 12 residues. Germline V gene lookup returns CDR1 MNHEY and CDR2 SVGAGI. Trimming removed 6 bases at V and 1 base at J, with 6 bases between.

The V and J genes are TRBV2 and TRBJ2-5; no clear D. Germline lookup yields CDR1 SNHLY and CDR2 FYNNEI. Trimming removed 6 bases at V and 5 bases at J, with 13 bases between. The CDR3 spans 13 residues. The CDR3: CASRVSGRETQYF. CDR3 sequence (DNA): TGTGCCAGCAGAGTCTCGGGTAGGGAGACCCAGTACTTC.

V is TRBV19 and J is TRBJ1-1; TRBD1 is a possible D gene (5 bases). The length of the CDR3 is 16 residues. V lost 6 bases and J lost 5, with 22 bases in between. Germline CDR1 and CDR2: LNHDA and SQIVND (reference sequence). The CDR3 spells CASRPLRSGKGTEAFF. CDR3 nucleotide sequence: TGTGCCAGTAGACCCCTTCGATCAGGGAAGGGGACTGAAGCTTTCTTT.

The CDR3 loop is CASSVRSSGGTNTGELFF. The CDR3 DNA sequence: TGTGCCAGCAGCGTAAGATCTAGCGGGGGCACTAACACCGGGGAGCTGTTTTTT. The chain recombines TRBV9 with TRBJ2-2, with 10 bases lining up with TRBD2. The CDR3 runs to 18 residues. Per the germline V gene, CDR1 is SGDLS and CDR2 is YYNGEE. Unmatched junction bases numbered 8, after V lost 1 base and J lost 2 bases.